Given below is one T cell receptor (beta chain) in context. At one of its ends the junction is not consistent with the germline gene, which may arise from a read error. This sample was taken from a study of blood T cell repertoires in COVID-19. Study information: There were acute and convalescent COVID-19 samples, and they came from the United States, Italy and Spain. PBMCs, B-cell-depleted T cells, or T cells provided the cDNA or gDNA that made up the material.

This table comes from immunoSEQ multiplex PCR, and its TCRdb copy is limited to in-frame clones, with some not included. The sample has over 150,000 clones, about 80% seen once. The CDR3 has 18 residues. CDR1 LGHDT and CDR2 YNNKEL come from the germline V gene (reference sequence). The chain carries TRBV3-1 (or the pseudogene TRBV3-2) and TRBJ2-2; 14 bases are a match to TRBD2. The sample comprised PBMCs or T cells enriched from blood (not recorded which). The clonotype was recovered from a man in his fifties who had recovered from COVID-19. As DNA, the CDR3 is TGTGCCAGCACCCAACTGGGACTAGCGGGGGAGAACACCGGGGAGCTGTTTTTT. Translated: CASTQLGLAGENTGELFF.